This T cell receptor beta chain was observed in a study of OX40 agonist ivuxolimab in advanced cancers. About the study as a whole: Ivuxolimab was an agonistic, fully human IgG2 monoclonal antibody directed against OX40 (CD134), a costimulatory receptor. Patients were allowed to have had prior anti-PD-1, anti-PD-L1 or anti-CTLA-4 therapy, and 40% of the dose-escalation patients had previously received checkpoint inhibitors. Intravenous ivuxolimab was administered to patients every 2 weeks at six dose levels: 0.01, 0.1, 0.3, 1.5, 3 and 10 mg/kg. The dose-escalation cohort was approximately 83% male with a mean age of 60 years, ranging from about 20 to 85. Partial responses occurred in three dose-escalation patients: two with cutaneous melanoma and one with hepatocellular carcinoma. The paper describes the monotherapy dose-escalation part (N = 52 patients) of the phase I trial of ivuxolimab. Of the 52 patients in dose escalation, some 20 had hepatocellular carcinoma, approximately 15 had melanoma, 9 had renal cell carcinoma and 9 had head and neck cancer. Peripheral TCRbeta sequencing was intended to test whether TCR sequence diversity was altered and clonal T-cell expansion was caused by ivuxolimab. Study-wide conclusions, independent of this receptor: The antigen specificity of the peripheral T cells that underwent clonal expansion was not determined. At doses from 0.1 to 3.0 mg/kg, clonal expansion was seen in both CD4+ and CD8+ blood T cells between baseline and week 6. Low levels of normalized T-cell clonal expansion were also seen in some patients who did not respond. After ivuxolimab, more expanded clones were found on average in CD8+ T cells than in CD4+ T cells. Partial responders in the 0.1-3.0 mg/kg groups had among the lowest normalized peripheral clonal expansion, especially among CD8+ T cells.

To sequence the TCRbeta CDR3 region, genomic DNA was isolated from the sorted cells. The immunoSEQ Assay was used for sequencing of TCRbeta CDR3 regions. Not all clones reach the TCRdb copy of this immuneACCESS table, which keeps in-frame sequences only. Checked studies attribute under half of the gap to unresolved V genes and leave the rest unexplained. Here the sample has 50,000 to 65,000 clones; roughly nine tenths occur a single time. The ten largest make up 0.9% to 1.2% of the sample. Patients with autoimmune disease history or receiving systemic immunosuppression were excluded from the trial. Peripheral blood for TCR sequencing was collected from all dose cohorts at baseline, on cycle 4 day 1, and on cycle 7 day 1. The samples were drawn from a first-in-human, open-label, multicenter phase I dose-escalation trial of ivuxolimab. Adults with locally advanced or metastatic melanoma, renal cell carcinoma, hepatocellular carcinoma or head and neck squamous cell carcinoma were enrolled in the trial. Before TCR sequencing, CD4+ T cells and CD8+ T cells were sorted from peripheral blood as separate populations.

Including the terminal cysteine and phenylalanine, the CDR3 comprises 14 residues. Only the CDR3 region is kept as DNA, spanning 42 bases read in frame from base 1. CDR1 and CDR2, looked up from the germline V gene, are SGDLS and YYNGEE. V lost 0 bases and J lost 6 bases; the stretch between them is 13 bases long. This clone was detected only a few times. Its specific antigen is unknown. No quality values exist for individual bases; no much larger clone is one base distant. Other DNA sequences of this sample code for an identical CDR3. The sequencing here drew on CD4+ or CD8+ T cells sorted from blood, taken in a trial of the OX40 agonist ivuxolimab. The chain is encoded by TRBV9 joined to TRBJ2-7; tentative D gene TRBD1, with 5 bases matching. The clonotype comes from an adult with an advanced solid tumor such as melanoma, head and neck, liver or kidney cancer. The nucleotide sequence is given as TGTGCCAGCAGCGTAGCGGAAGGAAGGGGCGAGCAGTACTTC. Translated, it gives CASSVAEGRGEQYF.